This T cell receptor (beta chain) was identified in a study of lymphopenia after photon versus proton radiotherapy. Study observations and caveats: Photon-treated patients lost naive T cells and TCR diversity; proton-treated stayed stable.

Assay used: immunoSEQ multiplex PCR; TCRdb lists only in-frame clones, some missing. The sample holds around 30,000 clones, 85% to 90% seen once. As concerns this clone: Its antigen is not identified.

This CDR3 region has 15 residues. The germline V gene encodes CDR1 GTSNPN and CDR2 SVGIG (reference sequence). Between the trimmed V and J ends, which lost 0 bases and 5 bases, there was a span of 16 bases. The clonotype comes from a woman in her 70s with pancreatic cancer. Some clones in this sample may be carry-over from other donors' samples. The chain joins TRBV30 to TRBJ2-5, with D tentatively TRBD1 (6 bases). Sample: peripheral blood, taken from a patient treated with proton-based radiotherapy. CDR3 sequence reads: CAWSVGQGPLETQYF. DNA for the CDR3: TGTGCCTGGAGTGTAGGGCAGGGGCCTTTGGAGACCCAGTACTTC.